This T cell receptor (beta chain) appears in the sequencing data of a study of shared clonotypes between healthy human individuals. The CDR3 loop spans 15 amino acids. Germline V gives CDR1 SGHTA, CDR2 FQGTGA. Trimming cost V 6 bases and J 3 bases; bases outside gene matches: 10. Sequencing was performed with immunoSEQ multiplex PCR; in TCRdb, only in-frame clones are kept and a portion is missing. The sample contains about 2.1 million clones, about 93% of which appear only once. In regard to this clone: No antigen is known for it.

CD45RO-negative, CCR7-positively selected cells formed the naive CD8 fraction, excluding terminally differentiated effector memory CD45RA+ cells. Points from the study as a whole: About 5% of naive CD4 clonotypes were common to several donors. Sampling covered nothing but blood. Tissue TCR repertoires likely differ from those found in blood.

This sequence was found in a man between 18 and 29 years old in good health. Some clones in this sample may be carry-over from other donors' samples. This chain uses TRBV7-3 with TRBJ2-7; 8 positions match TRBD1. The sample consisted of naive CD8+ T cells from PBMCs. DNA for the CDR3: TGTGCCAGCAGTGTAATTTCCGGGACAGGCTACGAGCAGTACTTC. Its translation: CASSVISGTGYEQYF.